This T cell receptor (beta chain) was retrieved from a study of CD8+CD57+ T cells in acquired aplastic anemia. Study overall: CD4+ and CD8+ cells, once sorted, gave DNA averaging approximately 3.4 ug. Findings and limits, study-wide: The CD8+ Simpson's diversity of patients and controls was not significantly different.

All sequencing subjects had displayed CD8+CD57+ cell expansion on flow cytometry. Severe acquired aplastic anemia was diagnosed in all patients. As regards this clonotype: Its antigen remains unknown.

Genomic DNA provided the template from which TCR beta VDJ and CDR3 profiles were obtained. TCRdb ran MiXCR on the reads and lists one entry per CDR3 protein. The repertoire holds roughly 98,000 distinct CDR3 sequences, with roughly 70% as singletons. The specimen was sorted CD4+, CD8+, or CD8+CD57+ T cells (not recorded which) from PBMCs. The sequence was obtained from a human donor with aplastic anemia.

CDR3: CASSLEYTQYF. For the CDR3, the DNA is TGTGCCAGCAGCTTAGAGTATACGCAGTATTTT. The chain is built from TRBV7-9 and TRBJ2-3; no firm D call. The CDR3 contains 11 residues. Trimming removed 1 base at V and 7 bases at J, with 3 bases between. Germline-derived CDR1 and CDR2 are SEHNR and FQNEAQ (reference sequence).